The subject of this entry is one T cell receptor (beta chain). Its antigen is still unknown. The CDR3 contains 14 residues. Germline V gene sequence: CDR1 LNHDA, CDR2 SQIVND (reference sequence). Trimming took off 3 bases at V and 4 bases at J, with 10 bases between the two ends. Extraction of RNA preceded its reverse transcription into cDNA, which served as the sequencing template. Measured with immunoSEQ multiplex PCR; TCRdb has only the in-frame clones, and not every one. In the table there are 90,000 to 150,000 clones, less than 75% of which are singletons. This entry comes from a study of CD8+ T cells in alopecia areata. Study at large: Treatment comprised oral tofacitinib, 5 to 10 mg twice daily, in treated patients.

Broader study findings: Lesional tissue from the scalp (especially in alopecia totalis/universalis) showed higher clonality than normal scalp. Amid tofacitinib therapy, many expanded lesional clones stayed present in scalp and blood.

Treatment: oral pan-JAK inhibitor, 5-10 mg twice daily. The genes are TRBV19 and TRBJ2-1; D assignment may be TRBD1 or TRBD2 (6 bases each). This TCR was recovered from a human donor with alopecia areata. The sample in question was CD8+ T cells sorted from blood, obtained at week 4, from a patient treated with tofacitinib. The CDR3 loop reads CASSMEGEYNEQFF. In DNA, the CDR3 is TGTGCCAGTAGTATGGAGGGGGAGTACAATGAGCAGTTCTTC. The entire variable domain, with the rest obtained from reference TRBV19 and TRBJ2-1, is as follows: DGGITQSPKYLFRKEGQNVTLSCEQNLNHDAMYWYRQDPGQGLRLIYYSQIVNDFQKGDIAEGYSVSREKKESFPLTVTSAQKNPTAFYLCASSMEGEYNEQFFGPGTRLTVL.